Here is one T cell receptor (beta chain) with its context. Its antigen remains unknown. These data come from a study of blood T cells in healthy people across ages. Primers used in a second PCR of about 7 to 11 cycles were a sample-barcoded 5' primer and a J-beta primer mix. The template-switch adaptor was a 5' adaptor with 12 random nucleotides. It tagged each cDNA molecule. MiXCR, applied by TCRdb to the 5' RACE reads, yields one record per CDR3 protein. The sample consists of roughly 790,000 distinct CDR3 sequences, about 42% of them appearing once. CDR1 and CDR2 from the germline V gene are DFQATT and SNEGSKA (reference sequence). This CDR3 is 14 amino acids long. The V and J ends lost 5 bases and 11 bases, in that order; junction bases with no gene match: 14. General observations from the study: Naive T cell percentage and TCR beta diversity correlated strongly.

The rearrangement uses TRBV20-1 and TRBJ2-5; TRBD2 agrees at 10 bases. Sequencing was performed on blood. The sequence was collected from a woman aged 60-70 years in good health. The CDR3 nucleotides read TGCAGTGCTCCGCTAGCGGGAGTGGGGGTCCAGCAGTACTTC. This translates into CSAPLAGVGVQQYF.